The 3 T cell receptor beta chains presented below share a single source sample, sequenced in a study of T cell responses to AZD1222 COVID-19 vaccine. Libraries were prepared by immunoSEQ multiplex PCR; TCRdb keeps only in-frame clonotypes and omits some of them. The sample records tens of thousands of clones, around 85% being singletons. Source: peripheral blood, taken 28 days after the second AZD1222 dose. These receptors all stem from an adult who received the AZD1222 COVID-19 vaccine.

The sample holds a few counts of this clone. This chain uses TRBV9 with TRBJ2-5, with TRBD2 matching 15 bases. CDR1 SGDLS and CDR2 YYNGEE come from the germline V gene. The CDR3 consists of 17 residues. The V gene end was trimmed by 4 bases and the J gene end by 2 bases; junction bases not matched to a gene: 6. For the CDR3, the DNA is TGTGCCAGCAGCCTCGGGACTAGCGGGGGGCGGCAAGAGACCCAGTACTTC. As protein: CASSLGTSGGRQETQYF. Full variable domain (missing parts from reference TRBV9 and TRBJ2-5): DSGVTQTPKHLITATGQRVTLRCSPRSGDLSVYWYQQSLDQGLQFLIQYYNGEERAKGNILERFSAQQFPDLHSELNLSSLELGDSALYFCASSLGTSGGRQETQYFGPGTRLLVL.

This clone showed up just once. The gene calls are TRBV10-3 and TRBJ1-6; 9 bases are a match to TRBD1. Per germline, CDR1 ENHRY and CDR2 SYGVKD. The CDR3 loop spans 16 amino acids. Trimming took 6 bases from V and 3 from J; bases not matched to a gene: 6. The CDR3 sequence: CAISYRGLDYNSPLHF. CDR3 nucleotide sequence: TGTGCCATCAGCTACAGGGGGCTTGACTATAATTCACCCCTCCACTTT.

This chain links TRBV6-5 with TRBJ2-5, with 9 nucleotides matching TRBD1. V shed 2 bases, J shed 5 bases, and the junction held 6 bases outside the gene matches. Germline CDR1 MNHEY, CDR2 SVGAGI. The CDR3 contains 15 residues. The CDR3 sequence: CASSYQGQGMETQYF. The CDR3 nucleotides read TGTGCCAGCAGTTACCAGGGACAGGGTATGGAGACCCAGTACTTC.